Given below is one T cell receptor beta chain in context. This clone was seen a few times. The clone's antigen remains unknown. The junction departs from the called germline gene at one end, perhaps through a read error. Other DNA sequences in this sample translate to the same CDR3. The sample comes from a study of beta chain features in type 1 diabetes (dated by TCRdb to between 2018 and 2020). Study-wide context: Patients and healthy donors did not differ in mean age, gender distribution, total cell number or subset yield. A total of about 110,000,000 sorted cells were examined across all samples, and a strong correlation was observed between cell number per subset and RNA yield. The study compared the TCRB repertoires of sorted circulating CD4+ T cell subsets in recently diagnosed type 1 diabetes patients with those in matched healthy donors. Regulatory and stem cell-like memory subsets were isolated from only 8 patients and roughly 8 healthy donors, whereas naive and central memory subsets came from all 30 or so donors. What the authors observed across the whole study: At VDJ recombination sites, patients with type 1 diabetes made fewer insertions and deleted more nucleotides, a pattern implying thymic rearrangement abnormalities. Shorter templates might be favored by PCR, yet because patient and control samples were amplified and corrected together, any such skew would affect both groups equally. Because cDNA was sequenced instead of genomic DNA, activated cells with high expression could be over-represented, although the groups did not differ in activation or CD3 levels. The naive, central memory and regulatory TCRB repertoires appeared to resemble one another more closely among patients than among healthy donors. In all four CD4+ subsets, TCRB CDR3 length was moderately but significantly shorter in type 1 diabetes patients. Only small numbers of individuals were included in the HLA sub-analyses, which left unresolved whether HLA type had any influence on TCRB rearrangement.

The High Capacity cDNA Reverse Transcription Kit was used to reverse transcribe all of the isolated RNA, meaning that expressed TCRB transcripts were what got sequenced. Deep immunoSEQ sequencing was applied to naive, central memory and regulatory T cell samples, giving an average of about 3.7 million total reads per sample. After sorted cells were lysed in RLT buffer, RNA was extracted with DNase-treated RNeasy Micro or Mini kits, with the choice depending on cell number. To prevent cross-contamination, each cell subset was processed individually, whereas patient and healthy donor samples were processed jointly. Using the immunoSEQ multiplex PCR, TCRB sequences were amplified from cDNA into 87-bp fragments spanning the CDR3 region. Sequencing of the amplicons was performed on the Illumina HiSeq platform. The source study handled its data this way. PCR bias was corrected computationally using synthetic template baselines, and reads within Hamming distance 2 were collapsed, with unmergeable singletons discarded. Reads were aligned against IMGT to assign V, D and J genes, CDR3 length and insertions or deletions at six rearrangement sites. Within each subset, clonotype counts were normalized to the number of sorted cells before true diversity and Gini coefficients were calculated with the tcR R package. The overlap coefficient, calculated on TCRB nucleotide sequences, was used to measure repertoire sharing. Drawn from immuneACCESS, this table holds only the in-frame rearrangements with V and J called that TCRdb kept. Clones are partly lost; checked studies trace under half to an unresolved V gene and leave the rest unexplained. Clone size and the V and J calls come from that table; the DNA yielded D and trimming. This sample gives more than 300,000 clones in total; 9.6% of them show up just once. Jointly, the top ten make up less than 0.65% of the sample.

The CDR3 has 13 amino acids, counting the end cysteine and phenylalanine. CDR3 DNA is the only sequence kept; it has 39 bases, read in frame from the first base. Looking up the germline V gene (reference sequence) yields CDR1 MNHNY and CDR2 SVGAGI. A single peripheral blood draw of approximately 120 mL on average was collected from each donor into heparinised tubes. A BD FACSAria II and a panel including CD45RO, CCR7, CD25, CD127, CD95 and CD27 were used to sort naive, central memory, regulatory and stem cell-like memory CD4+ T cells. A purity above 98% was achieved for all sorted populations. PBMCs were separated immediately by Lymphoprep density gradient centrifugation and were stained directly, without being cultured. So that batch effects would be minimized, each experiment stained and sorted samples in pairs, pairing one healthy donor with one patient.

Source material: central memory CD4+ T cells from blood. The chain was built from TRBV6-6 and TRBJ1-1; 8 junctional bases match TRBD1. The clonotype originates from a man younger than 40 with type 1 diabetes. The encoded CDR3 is CASSTGENTEAFF. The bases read TGTGCCAGTTCGACAGGGGAGAACACTGAGGCTTTCTTT.